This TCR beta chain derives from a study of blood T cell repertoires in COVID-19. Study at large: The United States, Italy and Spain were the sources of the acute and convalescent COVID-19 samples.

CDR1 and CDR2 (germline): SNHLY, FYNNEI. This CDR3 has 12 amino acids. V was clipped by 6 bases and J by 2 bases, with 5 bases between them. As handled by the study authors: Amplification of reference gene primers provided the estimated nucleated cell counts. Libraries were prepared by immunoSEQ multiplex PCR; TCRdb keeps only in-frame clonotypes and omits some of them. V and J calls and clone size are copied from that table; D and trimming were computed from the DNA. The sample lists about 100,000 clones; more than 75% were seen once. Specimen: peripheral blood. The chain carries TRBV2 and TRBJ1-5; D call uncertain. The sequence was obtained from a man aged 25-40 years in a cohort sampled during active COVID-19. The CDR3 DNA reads TGTGCCAGCAGGGTAGGCAATCAGCCCCAGCATTTT. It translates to CASRVGNQPQHF.